This TCR beta chain was sequenced for a study of blood T cell repertoires in COVID-19. Whole-study context: The cDNA or gDNA used as material had been derived from T cells, B-cell-depleted T cells, or PBMCs.

CDR3 length equals 13 residues. V shed 9 bases and J shed 4 bases, with 14 bases lying between them. Germline assignment: CDR1 KGHDR and CDR2 SFDVKD. Data came from immunoSEQ multiplex PCR; TCRdb stores just in-frame clones and leaves some out. Of about 480,000 clones in the sample, about 91% were seen once. The TCR sequence derives from a woman in her forties or fifties with COVID-19, enrolled during active disease. This chain links TRBV24-1 with TRBJ1-2; no reliable D call. Material for sequencing was peripheral blood. The CDR3 spells CATYPEVAYGYTF. As DNA, the CDR3 is TGTGCCACCTACCCGGAGGTGGCCTATGGCTACACCTTC.